The following is a T cell receptor beta chain sequence with its context. The target antigen is unknown. The data were taken from a study of radiotherapy plus CTLA-4 blockade in lung cancer. Some clones are missing from TCRdb's copy, which holds only in-frame ones; the method was immunoSEQ multiplex PCR. The repertoire consists of approximately 90,000 clones, with approximately 83% occurring once and the leading ten covering more than 0.75%. V lost 5 bases and J 0 bases, leaving 23 bases between the germline ends. This CDR3 is built from 20 residues. The germline V gene encodes CDR1 MDHEN and CDR2 SYDVKM. Overall study findings and caveats: Once radiotherapy plus ipilimumab had been given, TCR clones derived from tumor expanded in blood. Response, reportedly, was best predicted by interferon-beta along with early blood T cell clone dynamics.

Enrolled patients, whose metastatic non-small-cell lung cancer was chemo-refractory, received focal radiation plus CTLA-4 blockade with ipilimumab. The chain uses TRBV28 and TRBJ2-6, with D possibly called TRBD1 or TRBD2 (5 bases each). This receptor was taken from a human donor with non-small cell lung cancer who had stable disease on radiotherapy plus ipilimumab. The sequencing here drew on peripheral blood, taken from a patient treated with radiotherapy plus ipilimumab. CDR3 sequence (DNA): TGTGCCAGCAGTACTTACTTTCCGGGACGCCCGGGCTCTGGGGCCAACGTCCTGACTTTC. Encoded protein: CASSTYFPGRPGSGANVLTF.